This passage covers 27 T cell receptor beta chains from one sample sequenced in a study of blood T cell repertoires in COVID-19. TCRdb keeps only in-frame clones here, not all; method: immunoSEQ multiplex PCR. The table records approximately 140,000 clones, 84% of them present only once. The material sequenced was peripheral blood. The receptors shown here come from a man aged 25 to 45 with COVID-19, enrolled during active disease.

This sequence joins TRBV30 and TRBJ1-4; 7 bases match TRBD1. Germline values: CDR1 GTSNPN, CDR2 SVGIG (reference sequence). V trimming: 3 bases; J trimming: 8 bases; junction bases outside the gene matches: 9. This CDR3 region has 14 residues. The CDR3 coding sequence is TGTGCCTGGAGACCGACAGGGTGGAGGGAAAAACTGTTTTTT. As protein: CAWRPTGWREKLFF.

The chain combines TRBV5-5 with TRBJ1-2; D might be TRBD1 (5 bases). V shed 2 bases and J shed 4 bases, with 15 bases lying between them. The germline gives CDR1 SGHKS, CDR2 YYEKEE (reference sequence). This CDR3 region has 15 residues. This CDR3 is CASSLVEGSTYGYTF. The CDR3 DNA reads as TGTGCCAGCAGCTTAGTGGAGGGGTCGACCTATGGCTACACCTTC.

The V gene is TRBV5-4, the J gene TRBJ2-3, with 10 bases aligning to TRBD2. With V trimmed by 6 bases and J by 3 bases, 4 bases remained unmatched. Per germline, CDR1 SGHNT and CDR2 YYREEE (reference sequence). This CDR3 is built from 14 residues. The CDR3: CASTTSGTTDTQYF. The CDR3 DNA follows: TGTGCCAGCACCACTAGCGGGACTACAGATACGCAGTATTTT.

The CDR3 DNA is TGTGCCAGCAGTAAGGGGACAGACTACGAGCAGTACTTC. Translating it yields CASSKGTDYEQYF. J is TRBJ2-7 and V is TRBV28; TRBD1 aligns across 7 bases. The CDR3 is 13 residues long. The germline V gene has CDR1 MDHEN and CDR2 SYDVKM. Trimming at V came to 5 bases and at J to 3 bases, leaving 4 bases not matched to a gene.

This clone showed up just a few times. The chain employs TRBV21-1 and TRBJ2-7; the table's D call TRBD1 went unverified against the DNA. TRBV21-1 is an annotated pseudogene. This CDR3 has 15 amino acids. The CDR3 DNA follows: TGTGCCAGCAGCACAATGGACACTACATCCTACGAGCAGTACTTC. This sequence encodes CASSTMDTTSYEQYF.

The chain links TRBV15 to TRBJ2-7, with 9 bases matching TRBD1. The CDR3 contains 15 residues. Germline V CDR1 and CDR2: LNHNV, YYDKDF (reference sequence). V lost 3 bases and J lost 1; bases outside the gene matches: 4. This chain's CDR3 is CATSRRQGESYEQYF. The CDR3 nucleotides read TGTGCCACCAGCAGGAGACAGGGGGAGTCCTACGAGCAGTACTTC. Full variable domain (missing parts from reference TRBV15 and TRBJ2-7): DAMVIQNPRYQVTQFGKPVTLSCSQTLNHNVMYWYQQKSSQAPKLLFHYYDKDFNNEADTPDNFQSRRPNTSFCFLDIRSPGLGDTAMYLCATSRRQGESYEQYFGPGTRLTVT.

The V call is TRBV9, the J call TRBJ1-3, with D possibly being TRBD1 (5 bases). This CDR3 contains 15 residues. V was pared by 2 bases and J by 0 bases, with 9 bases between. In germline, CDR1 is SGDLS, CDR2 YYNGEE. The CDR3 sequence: CASSVEGLSGNTIYF. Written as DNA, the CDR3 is TGTGCCAGCAGCGTTGAGGGACTCTCTGGAAACACCATATATTTT.

In DNA form, the CDR3 reads TGTGCCAGCAGTGTAACCCCGGGACAGGGATTCGCTGAAGCTTTCTTT. This codes for CASSVTPGQGFAEAFF. The chain combines TRBV27 with TRBJ1-1; 9 nucleotides line up with TRBD1. This CDR3 contains 16 residues. Germline-derived CDR1 and CDR2 are MNHEY and SMNVEV (reference sequence). V lost 5 bases to trimming and J lost 6 bases; unmatched junction nucleotides: 13.

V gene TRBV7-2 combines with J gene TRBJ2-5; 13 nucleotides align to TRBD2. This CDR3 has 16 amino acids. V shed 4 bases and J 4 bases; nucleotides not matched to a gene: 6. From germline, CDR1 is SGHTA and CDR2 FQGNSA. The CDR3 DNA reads TGTGCCAGCAGCTCCGGACTAGCGGGAGTGAGAGAGACCCAGTACTTC. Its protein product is CASSSGLAGVRETQYF.

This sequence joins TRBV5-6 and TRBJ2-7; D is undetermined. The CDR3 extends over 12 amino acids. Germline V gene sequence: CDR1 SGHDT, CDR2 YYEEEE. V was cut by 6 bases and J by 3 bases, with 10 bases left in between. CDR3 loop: CASTRSSYEQYF. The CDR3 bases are TGTGCCAGCACACGGAGTAGCTACGAGCAGTACTTC.

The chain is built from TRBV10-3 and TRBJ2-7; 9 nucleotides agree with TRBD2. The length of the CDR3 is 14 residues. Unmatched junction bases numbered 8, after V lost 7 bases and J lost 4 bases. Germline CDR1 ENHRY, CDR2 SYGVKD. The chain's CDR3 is CAITPGLAEYEQYF. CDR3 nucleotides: TGTGCCATCACTCCGGGACTAGCCGAATACGAGCAGTACTTC.

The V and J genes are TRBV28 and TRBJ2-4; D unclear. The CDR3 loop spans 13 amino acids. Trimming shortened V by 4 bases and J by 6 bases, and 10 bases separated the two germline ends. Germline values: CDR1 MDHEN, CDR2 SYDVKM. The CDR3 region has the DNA TGTGCCAGCAGTTCATCCCCGGGAAACATTCAGTACTTC. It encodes CASSSSPGNIQYF. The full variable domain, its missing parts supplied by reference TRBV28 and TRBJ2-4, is DVKVTQSSRYLVKRTGEKVFLECVQDMDHENMFWYRQDPGLGLRLIYFSYDVKMKEKGDIPEGYSVSREKKERFSLILESASTNQTSMYLCASSSSPGNIQYFGAGTRLSVL.

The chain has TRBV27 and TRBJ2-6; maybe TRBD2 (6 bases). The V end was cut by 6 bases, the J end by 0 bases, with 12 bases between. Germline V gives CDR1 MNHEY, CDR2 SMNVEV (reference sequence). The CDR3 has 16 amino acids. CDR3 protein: CASRGGLSSGANVLTF. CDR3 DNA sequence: TGTGCCAGCAGGGGGGGTCTCAGCTCTGGGGCCAACGTCCTGACTTTC.

CDR3 amino acids: CASSQQDNYGYTF. CDR3 nucleotide sequence: TGTGCCAGCTCACAGCAGGATAACTATGGCTACACCTTC. V gene TRBV18 combines with J gene TRBJ1-2; D uncertain. The germline V and J ends were trimmed by 4 bases and 1 base, with 7 bases remaining between them. Per germline, CDR1 KGHSH and CDR2 LQKENI. The CDR3 covers 13 residues.

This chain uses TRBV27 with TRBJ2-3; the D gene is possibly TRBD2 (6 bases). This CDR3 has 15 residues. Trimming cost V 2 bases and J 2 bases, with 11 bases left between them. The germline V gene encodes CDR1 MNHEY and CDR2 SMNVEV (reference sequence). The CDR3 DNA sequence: TGTGCCAGCAGTTTAGATAGCGGCCCCACAGATACGCAGTATTTT. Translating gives CASSLDSGPTDTQYF.

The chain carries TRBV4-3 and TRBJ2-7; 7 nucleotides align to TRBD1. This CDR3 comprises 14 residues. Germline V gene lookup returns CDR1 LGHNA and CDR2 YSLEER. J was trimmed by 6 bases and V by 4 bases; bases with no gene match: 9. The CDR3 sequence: CASSPNPQGTEQYF. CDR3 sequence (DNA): TGCGCCAGCAGCCCCAACCCACAGGGGACCGAGCAGTACTTC.

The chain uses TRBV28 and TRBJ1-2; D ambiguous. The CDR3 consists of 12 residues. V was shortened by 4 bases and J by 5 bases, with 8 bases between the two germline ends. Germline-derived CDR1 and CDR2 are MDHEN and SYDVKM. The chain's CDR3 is CASSSTRYGYTF. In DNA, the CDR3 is TGTGCCAGCAGTTCGACACGGTATGGCTACACCTTC.

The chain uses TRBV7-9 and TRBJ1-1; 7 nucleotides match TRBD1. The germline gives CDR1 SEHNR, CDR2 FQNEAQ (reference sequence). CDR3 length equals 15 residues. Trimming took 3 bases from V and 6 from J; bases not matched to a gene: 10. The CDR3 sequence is CASSFTQGNRAEAFF. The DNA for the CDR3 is TGTGCCAGCAGCTTTACACAGGGGAATCGGGCTGAAGCTTTCTTT.

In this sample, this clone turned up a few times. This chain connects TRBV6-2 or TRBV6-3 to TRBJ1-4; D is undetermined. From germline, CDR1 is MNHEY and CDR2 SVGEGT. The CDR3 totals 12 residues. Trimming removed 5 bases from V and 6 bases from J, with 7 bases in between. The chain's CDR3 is CASSPADEKLFF. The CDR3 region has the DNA TGTGCCAGCAGTCCGGCGGATGAAAAACTGTTTTTT.

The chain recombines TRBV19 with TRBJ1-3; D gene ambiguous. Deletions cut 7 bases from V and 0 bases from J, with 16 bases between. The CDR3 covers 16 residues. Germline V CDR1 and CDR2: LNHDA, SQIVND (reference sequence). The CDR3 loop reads CASTHNTRLSGNTIYF. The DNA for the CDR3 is TGTGCCAGTACTCATAACACCCGCCTCTCTGGAAACACCATATATTTT.

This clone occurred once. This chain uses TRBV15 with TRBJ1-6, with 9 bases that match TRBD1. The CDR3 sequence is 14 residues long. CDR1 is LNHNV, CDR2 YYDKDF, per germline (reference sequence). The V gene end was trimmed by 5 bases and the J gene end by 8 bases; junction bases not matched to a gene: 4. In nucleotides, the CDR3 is TGTGCCACCAGCGCGGGACAGGGACATTCACCCCTCCACTTT. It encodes CATSAGQGHSPLHF.

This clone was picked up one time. The CDR3, as DNA: TGTGCCAGCAGTTTATCGGAGGGGACAGGTGAGCAGTACTTC. This codes for CASSLSEGTGEQYF. V is TRBV27 and J is TRBJ2-7; 8 nucleotides match TRBD1. With V trimmed by 0 bases and J by 7 bases, 5 bases remained unmatched. The CDR3 length is 14 residues. The germline gives CDR1 MNHEY, CDR2 SMNVEV (reference sequence).

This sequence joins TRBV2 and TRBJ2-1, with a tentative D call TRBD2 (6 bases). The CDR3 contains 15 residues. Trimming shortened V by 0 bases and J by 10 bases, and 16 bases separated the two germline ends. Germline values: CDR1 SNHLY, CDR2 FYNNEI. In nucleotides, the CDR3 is TGTGCCAGCAGTGAAGCGGGACTGTCCCCATGGGAGCAGTTCTTC. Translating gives CASSEAGLSPWEQFF. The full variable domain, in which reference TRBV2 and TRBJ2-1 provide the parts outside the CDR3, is EPEVTQTPSHQVTQMGQEVILRCVPISNHLYFYWYRQILGQKVEFLVSFYNNEISEKSEIFDDQFSVERPDGSNFTLKIRSTKLEDSAMYFCASSEAGLSPWEQFFGPGTRLTVL.

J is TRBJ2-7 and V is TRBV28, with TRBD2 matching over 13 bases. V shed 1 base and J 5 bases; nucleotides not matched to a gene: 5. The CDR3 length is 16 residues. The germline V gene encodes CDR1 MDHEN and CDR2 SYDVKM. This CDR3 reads CASSLFRLAGGNEQYF. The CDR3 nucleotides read TGTGCCAGCAGTTTATTTAGACTAGCGGGAGGTAACGAGCAGTACTTC.

CDR3 nucleotide sequence: TGTGCCAGCAGTGAAAGTCACGTAATAGTCGATCAGCCCCAGCATTTT. Translating gives CASSESHVIVDQPQHF. The chain has TRBV2 and TRBJ1-5; no clear D. Trimming left V 2 bases short and J 5 bases short, with 16 bases between. The CDR3 has 16 residues. CDR1 and CDR2 from the germline V gene are SNHLY and FYNNEI.

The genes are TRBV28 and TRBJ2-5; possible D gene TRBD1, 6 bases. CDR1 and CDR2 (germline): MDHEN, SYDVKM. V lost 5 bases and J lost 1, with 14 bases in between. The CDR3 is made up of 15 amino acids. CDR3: CASSISRGPQETQYF. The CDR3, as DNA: TGTGCCAGCAGTATATCCAGGGGTCCCCAAGAGACCCAGTACTTC.

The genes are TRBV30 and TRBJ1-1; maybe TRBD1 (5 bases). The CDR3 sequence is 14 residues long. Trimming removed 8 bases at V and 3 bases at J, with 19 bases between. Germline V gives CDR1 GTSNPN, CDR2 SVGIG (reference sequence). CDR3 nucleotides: TGTGCCGGCTCTAAGGGGTCATCCGACACTGAAGCTTTCTTT. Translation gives CAGSKGSSDTEAFF.